This T cell receptor (beta chain) was recorded in a study of T cells expressing NK-cell markers. Study overall: According to the study, TCR beta repertoires originated from sorted CD3+CD56+NKG2C+, CD3+CD56+NKG2C- and CD3+CD56-NKG2C+ T cells.

TCRdb reworked the 5' RACE reads into one entry per CDR3 protein, no DNA. The sample data list around 260,000 distinct CDR3 sequences. On this clonotype: Its specificity is not known.

Per germline, CDR1 SGHRS and CDR2 YFSETQ. The CDR3 consists of 14 residues. Study-level findings and limits: NKG2C+ dominant clonotypes from about 6 donors made up about 1.0-7.5% of CD8+ T cells. The HCMV specificity of the expanded NKG2C+ T cell clones stayed unresolved. The study found these clonotypes also leading the CD3+CD56-NKG2C+ fraction in four donors.

The specimen sequenced was blood T cells: a sorted CD56 or NKG2C T cell subset, CD4+ or CD8+ T cells, or bulk PBMC T cells (not recorded which). V gene TRBV5-1 combines with J gene TRBJ2-5; TCRdb's assignment of TRBD1 cannot be checked, as there is no DNA. The clonotype comes from a woman aged 18 to 69 in good health. The CDR3 sequence: CASSSGQGRETQYF. Variable domain in full (rest from reference TRBV5-1 and TRBJ2-5): KAGVTQTPRYLIKTRGQQVTLSCSPISGHRSVSWYQQTPGQGLQFLFEYFSETQRNKGNFPGRFSGRQFSNSRSEMNVSTLELGDSALYLCASSSGQGRETQYFGPGTRLLVL.